The entry below describes one TCR beta chain. These data are taken from a study of PD-1 blockade in mismatch repair-deficient tumors. The table came from immunoSEQ multiplex PCR; TCRdb's copy has only in-frame clones and leaves some out. This sample yields approximately 63,000 clones, of which around 89% are seen a single time; approximately 15% belongs to the top ten. This CDR3 has 14 amino acids. With 8 bases removed from V and 0 bases from J, the gap between germline ends came to 11 bases. Germline CDR1 SGHAT, CDR2 FQDESV (reference sequence). The sample was peripheral blood, taken 52 weeks after starting pembrolizumab. The chain joins TRBV11-1 to TRBJ2-1, with a tentative D call TRBD1 (5 bases). This TCR derives from an adult with mismatch repair-deficient cancer. In DNA form, the CDR3 reads TGTGCCAGCCTCGGACACCCCTCCTACAATGAGCAGTTCTTC. This gives the protein CASLGHPSYNEQFF.